This T cell receptor (beta chain) derives from a study of blood T cell repertoires in COVID-19 (dated by TCRdb to between 2020 and 2021). In the study overall: The collaborator samples originated in the United States, Italy and Spain and spanned the acute and convalescent phases of COVID-19. The dataset comprised deeply sampled blood TCRbeta repertoires from subjects exposed to, actively infected with, or recovered from COVID-19. A de-identified subject ID, COVID-19 status, age in years and sex were almost always included in the sample metadata. Where HLA class I and class II types were available, the types were taken from metadata supplied by the sample provider, not from assay-based typing. The samples were drawn from two sources: the first 160 participants of the ongoing ImmuneRACE study, and 1,254 subjects contributed by 6 global collaborators. A freely available public database, intended as a resource for researchers studying the immune response to SARS-CoV-2, is where the repertoires were released. The prospective study material was composed of cDNA or gDNA derived from T cells, B-cell-depleted T cells, or PBMCs. Beyond this particular receptor, the publication reports: The amount of clinical and demographic metadata varied by source and participant and was provided uncurated.

A word on this clone: Its antigen is currently not known. No per-base quality is available; no much larger clone lies one base away.

Samples from volunteer blood donors who had recovered from COVID-19 were contributed by a second Seattle source. Each collaborating institution followed its own protocols to collect whole blood in K2EDTA tubes. For TCRbeta analysis, collaborators shipped samples in one of three forms: frozen whole blood, isolated PBMCs, or DNA extracted from either of those sample types. TCRbeta CDR3 regions were amplified from genomic DNA by means of the immunoSEQ Assay, a bias-controlled multiplex PCR. The study's processing was this. Nucleated cell counts per sample were estimated from amplification of reference gene primers within the assay. To quantify the absolute abundance of each unique TCRbeta CDR3 rearrangement, sequence reads were collapsed and filtered. For each sample, productive Simpson clonality was calculated by taking the square root of Simpson's diversity index across productive rearrangements. TCRdb limited this immuneACCESS table to in-frame rearrangements with V and J called. A share of clones is missing; checked studies link under half to unresolved V genes, and the rest is unexplained. Clone size and the V and J calls come from that table; the DNA yielded D and trimming. This sample holds 200,000 to 250,000 clones; approximately 80% were observed only once. Roughly 5.3% of the sample is held by the ten biggest clonotypes.

For CDR1 and CDR2, the germline V gene (reference sequence) lists GTSNPN and SVGIG. The CDR3 measures 14 amino acids from cysteine to phenylalanine. Of all the DNA, just the CDR3 is kept, 42 bases in frame from base 1. The trim is 4 bases for V and 0 bases for J, with a gap of 9 bases between the germline ends. The sequence was obtained from a woman aged 55-70 years who had recovered from COVID-19. Material: peripheral blood. The chain couples TRBV30 to TRBJ2-2, with a tentative D gene TRBD1 over 6 matching bases. The DNA sequence is given as TGTGCCTGGATGAGGGGGTCGAACACCGGGGAGCTGTTTTTT. Its protein reads: CAWMRGSNTGELFF.